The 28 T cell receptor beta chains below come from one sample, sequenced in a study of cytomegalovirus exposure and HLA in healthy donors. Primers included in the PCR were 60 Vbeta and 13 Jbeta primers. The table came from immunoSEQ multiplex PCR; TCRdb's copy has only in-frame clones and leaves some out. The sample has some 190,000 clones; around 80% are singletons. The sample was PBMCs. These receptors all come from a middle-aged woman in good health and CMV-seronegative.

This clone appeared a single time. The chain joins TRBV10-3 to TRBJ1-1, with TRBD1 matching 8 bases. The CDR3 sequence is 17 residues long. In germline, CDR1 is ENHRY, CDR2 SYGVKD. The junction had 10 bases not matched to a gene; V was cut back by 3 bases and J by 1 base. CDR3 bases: TGTGCCATCAGTGACCCCGACAGGGGCGATCCGAACACTGAAGCTTTCTTT. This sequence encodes CAISDPDRGDPNTEAFF.

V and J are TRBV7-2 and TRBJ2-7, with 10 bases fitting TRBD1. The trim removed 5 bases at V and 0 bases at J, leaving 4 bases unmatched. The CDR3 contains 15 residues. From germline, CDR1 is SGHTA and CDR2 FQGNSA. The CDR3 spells CASSPRTGGSYEQYF. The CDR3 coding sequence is TGTGCCAGCAGCCCGCGGACAGGGGGCTCCTACGAGCAGTACTTC. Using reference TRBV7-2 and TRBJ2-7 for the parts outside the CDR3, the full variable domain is GAGVSQSPSNKVTEKGKDVELRCDPISGHTALYWYRQSLGQGLEFLIYFQGNSAPDKSGLPSDRFSAERTGGSVSTLTIQRTQQEDSAVYLCASSPRTGGSYEQYFGPGTRLTVT.

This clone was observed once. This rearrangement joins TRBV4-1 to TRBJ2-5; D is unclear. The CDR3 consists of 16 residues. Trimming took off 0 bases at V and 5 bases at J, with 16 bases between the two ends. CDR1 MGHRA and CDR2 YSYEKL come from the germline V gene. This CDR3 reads CASSQDRIQLTETQYF. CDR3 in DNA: TGCGCCAGCAGCCAAGATCGGATACAGCTAACGGAGACCCAGTACTTC.

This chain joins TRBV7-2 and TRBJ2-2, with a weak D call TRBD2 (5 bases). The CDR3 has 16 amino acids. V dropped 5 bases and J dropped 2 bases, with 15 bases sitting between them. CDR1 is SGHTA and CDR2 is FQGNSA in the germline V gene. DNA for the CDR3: TGTGCCAGCAGCCCCCTGGCGGGCCCTAACACCGGGGAGCTGTTTTTT. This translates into CASSPLAGPNTGELFF.

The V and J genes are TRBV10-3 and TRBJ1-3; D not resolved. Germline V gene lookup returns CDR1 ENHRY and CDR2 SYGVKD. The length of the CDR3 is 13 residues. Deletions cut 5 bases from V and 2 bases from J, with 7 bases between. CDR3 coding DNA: TGTGCCATCAGTCATCAGGCTGGAAACACCATATATTTT. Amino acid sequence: CAISHQAGNTIYF.

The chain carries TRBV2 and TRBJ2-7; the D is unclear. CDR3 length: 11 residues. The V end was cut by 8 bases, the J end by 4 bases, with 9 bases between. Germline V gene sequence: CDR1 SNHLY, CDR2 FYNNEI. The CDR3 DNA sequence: TGTGCCAGCTCTAGAGAGTACGAGCAGTACTTC. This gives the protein CASSREYEQYF.

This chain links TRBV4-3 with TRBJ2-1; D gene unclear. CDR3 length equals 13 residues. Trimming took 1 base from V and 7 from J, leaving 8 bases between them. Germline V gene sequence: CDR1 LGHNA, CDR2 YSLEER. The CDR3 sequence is CASSQVLYNEQFF. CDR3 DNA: TGCGCCAGCAGCCAAGTGTTATATAATGAGCAGTTCTTC.

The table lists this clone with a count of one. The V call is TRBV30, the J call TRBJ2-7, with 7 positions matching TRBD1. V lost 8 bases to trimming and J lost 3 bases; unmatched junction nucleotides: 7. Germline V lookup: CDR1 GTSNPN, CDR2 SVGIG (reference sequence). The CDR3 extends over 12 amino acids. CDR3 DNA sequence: TGTGCCGGCCAGGGGGTGAGCTACGAGCAGTACTTC. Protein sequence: CAGQGVSYEQYF.

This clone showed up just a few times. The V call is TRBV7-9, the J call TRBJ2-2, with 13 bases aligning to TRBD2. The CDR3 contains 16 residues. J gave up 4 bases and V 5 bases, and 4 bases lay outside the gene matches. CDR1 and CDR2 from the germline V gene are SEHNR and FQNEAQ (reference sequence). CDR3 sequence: CASSRTSGSPTGELFF. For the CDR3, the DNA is TGTGCCAGCAGCCGGACTAGCGGGAGCCCCACCGGGGAGCTGTTTTTT.

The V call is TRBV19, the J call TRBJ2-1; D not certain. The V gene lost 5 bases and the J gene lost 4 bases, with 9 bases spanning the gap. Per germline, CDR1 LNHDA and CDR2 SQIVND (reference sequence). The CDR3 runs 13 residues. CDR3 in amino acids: CASSVTYYNEQFF. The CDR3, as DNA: TGTGCCAGTAGTGTGACTTATTACAATGAGCAGTTCTTC.

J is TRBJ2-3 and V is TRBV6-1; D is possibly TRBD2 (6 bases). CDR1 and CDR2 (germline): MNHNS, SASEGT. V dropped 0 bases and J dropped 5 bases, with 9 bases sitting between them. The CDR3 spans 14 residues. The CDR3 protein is CASSEAGGRDTQYF. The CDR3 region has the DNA TGTGCCAGCAGTGAAGCGGGGGGAAGAGATACGCAGTATTTT.

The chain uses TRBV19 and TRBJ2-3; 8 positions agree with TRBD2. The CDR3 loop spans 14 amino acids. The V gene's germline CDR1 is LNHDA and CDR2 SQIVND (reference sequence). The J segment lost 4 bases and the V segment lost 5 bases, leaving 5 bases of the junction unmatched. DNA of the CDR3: TGTGCCAGTAGTTTGACTAGCGTGGCAGATACGCAGTATTTT. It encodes CASSLTSVADTQYF.

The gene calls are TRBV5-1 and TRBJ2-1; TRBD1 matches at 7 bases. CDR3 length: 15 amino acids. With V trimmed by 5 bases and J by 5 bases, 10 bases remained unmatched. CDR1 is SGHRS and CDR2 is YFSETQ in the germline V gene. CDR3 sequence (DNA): TGCGCCAGCAGACCGGCCGAGGGGGCGCACAATGAGCAGTTCTTC. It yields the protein CASRPAEGAHNEQFF. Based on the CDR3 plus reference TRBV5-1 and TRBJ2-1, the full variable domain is KAGVTQTPRYLIKTRGQQVTLSCSPISGHRSVSWYQQTPGQGLQFLFEYFSETQRNKGNFPGRFSGRQFSNSRSEMNVSTLELGDSALYLCASRPAEGAHNEQFFGPGTRLTVL.

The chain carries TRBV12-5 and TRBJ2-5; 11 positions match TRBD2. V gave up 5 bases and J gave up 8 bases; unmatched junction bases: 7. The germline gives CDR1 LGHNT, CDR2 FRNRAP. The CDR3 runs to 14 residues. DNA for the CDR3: TGTGCTAGTGGTCTCGGGACTAGCGGTCAAACCCAGTACTTC. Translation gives CASGLGTSGQTQYF.

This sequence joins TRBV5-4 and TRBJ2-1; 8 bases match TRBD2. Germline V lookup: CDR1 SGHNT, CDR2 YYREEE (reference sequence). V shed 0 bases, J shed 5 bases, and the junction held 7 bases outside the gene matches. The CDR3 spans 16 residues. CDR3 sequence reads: CASSLVNRGGNNEQFF. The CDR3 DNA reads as TGTGCCAGCAGCTTGGTTAACCGGGGGGGAAACAATGAGCAGTTCTTC.

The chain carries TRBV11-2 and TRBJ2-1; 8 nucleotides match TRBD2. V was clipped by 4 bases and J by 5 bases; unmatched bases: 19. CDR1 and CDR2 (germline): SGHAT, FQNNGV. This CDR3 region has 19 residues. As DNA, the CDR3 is TGTGCCAGCAGCTCCCTTCCCGCTAGCGGGTTTTCTCGGGACAATGAGCAGTTCTTC. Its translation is CASSSLPASGFSRDNEQFF.

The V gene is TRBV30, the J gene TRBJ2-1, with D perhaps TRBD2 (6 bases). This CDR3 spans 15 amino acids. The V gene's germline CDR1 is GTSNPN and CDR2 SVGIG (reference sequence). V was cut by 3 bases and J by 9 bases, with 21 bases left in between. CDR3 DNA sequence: TGTGCCTGGAGGCGGGAACCATGGGAAAAGGGTGAGCAGTTCTTC. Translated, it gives CAWRREPWEKGEQFF.

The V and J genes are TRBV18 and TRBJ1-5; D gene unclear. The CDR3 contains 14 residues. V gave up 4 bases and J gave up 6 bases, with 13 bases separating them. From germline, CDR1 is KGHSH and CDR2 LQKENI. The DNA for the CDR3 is TGTGCCAGCTCACTCGGGCGGGGTGGTCAGCCCCAGCATTTT. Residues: CASSLGRGGQPQHF.

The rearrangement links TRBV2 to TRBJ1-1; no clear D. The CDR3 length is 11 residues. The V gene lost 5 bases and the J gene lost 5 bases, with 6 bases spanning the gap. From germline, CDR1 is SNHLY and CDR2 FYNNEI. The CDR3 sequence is CASSPRTEAFF. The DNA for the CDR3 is TGTGCCAGCAGTCCTCGGACTGAAGCTTTCTTT.

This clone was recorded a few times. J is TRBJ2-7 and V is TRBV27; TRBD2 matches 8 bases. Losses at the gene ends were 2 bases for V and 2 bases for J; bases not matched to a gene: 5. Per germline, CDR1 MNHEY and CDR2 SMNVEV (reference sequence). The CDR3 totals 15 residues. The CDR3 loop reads CASSLVGRGPYEQYF. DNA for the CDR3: TGTGCCAGCAGTTTAGTCGGGAGGGGCCCCTACGAGCAGTACTTC.

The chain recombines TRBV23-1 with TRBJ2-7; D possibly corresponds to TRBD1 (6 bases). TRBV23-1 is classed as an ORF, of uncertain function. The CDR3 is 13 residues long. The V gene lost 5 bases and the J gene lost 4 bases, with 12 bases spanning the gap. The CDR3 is CASSSGQGYEQYF. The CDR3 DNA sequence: TGCGCCAGCAGTTCCGGGCAGGGGTACGAGCAGTACTTC.

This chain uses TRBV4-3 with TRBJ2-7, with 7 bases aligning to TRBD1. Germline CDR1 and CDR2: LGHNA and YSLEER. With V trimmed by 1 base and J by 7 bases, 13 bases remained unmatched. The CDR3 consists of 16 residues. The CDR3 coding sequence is TGCGCCAGCAGCCAAGCCCTCACAGCACAGGGGAGAGAGCAGTACTTC. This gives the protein CASSQALTAQGREQYF.

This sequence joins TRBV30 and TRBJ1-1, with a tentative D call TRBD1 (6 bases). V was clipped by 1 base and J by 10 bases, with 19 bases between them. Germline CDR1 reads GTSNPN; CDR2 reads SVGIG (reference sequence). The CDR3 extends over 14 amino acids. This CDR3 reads CAWSGVVLGQRAFF. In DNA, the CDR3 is TGTGCCTGGAGTGGGGTGGTGTTAGGACAGCGAGCTTTCTTT.

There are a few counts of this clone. CDR3 nucleotide sequence: TGCGCCAGCAGCTTGAGCGGGAGCCACCCCAATGAGCAGTTCTTC. Translation gives CASSLSGSHPNEQFF. The genes are TRBV5-1 and TRBJ2-1; 8 positions agree with TRBD2. The germline gives CDR1 SGHRS, CDR2 YFSETQ. The CDR3 loop spans 15 amino acids. With 1 base clipped from V and 6 bases from J, the junction kept 6 bases outside the gene matches.

The CDR3 DNA reads as TGTGCCAGCAGCTCCCGACCAGCGGGAGCTAGGAACACCGGGGAGCTGTTTTTT. Protein product: CASSSRPAGARNTGELFF. The genes are TRBV11-2 and TRBJ2-2, with 8 bases identical to TRBD2. V shed 4 bases and J 1 base; nucleotides not matched to a gene: 11. This CDR3 is built from 18 residues. CDR1 SGHAT and CDR2 FQNNGV come from the germline V gene.

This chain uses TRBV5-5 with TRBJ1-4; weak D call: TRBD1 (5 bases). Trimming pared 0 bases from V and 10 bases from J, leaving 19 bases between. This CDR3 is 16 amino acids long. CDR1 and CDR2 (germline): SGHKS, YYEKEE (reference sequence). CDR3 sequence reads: CASSLEQQTAGRKLFF. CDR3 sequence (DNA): TGTGCCAGCAGCTTGGAGCAACAGACAGCCGGACGAAAACTGTTTTTT.

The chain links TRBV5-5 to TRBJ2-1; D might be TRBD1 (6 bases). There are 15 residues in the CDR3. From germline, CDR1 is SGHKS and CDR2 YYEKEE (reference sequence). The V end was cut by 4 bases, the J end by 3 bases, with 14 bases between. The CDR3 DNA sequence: TGTGCCAGCAGCCGGGTAGGGGGTATCTACAATGAGCAGTTCTTC. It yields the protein CASSRVGGIYNEQFF.

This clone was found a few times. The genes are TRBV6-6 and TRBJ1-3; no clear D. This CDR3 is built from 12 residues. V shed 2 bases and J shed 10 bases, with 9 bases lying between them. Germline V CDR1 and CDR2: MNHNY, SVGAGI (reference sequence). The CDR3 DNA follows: TGTGCCAGCAGTTACGGTGGAGGTACCATATATTTT. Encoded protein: CASSYGGGTIYF.